This TCR beta chain was sequenced for a study of blood T cell repertoires in COVID-19. The overall study: Material from acute and convalescent COVID-19 was sourced from the United States, Italy and Spain. In each case, the material was cDNA or gDNA derived from T cells, B-cell-depleted T cells, or PBMCs.

Some clones are missing from TCRdb's copy, which holds only in-frame ones; the method was immunoSEQ multiplex PCR. The sample shows about 440,000 clones, around 89% of them seen only once. The CDR3 spans 13 residues. In germline, CDR1 is MNHEY, CDR2 SVGAGI. Trimming took 5 bases from V and 5 from J, leaving 11 bases between them. The receptor was derived from a woman aged 25 to 45 with acute or convalescent COVID-19. The sequencing sample was made of peripheral blood. This rearrangement joins TRBV6-5 to TRBJ2-3; D is perhaps TRBD2 (6 bases). For the CDR3, the DNA is TGTGCCAGCAGTCCGGGGCGGGGAGATACGCAGTATTTT. The encoded protein is CASSPGRGDTQYF.